One and the same sample provided the 19 T cell receptor beta chains below, sequenced in a study of cytomegalovirus exposure and HLA in healthy donors. The study ran its PCR with 60 Vbeta and 13 Jbeta primers. Repertoires were generated with immunoSEQ multiplex PCR, while TCRdb's copy carries only in-frame clones and drops some. The sample shows 280,000 or so clones, around nine tenths of them seen only once. Sequenced sample: PBMCs. The source of these receptors is a woman aged 18 to 35 in good health and CMV-seronegative.

Written as DNA, the CDR3 is TGTGCCAGCAGCAAAAGCTTAAACTCACCCCTCCACTTT. It specifies CASSKSLNSPLHF. This chain links TRBV5-8 with TRBJ1-6; D is uncertain. The CDR3 has 13 residues. CDR1 SGHTS and CDR2 YDEGEE come from the germline V gene. V lost 4 bases, J lost 10 bases, and 12 bases lay in between. Filled out from reference TRBV5-8 and TRBJ1-6, the complete variable domain reads EAGVTQSPTHLIKTRGQQATLRCSPISGHTSVYWYQQALGLGLQFLLWYDEGEERNRGNFPPRFSGRQFPNYSSELNVNALELEDSALYLCASSKSLNSPLHFGNGTRLTVT.

CDR3 residues: CASSPSRLAGNEQFF. The DNA of the CDR3 is TGTGCCAGCTCACCATCCCGACTAGCAGGCAATGAGCAGTTCTTC. V is TRBV18 and J is TRBJ2-1; 7 bases are a match to TRBD2. The CDR3 covers 15 residues. Germline CDR1 KGHSH, CDR2 LQKENI. Losses at the gene ends were 2 bases for V and 6 bases for J; bases not matched to a gene: 7.

V and J are TRBV15 and TRBJ2-7; possible D gene TRBD1, 5 bases. Trimming left V 3 bases short and J 2 bases short, with 14 bases between. Germline V gives CDR1 LNHNV, CDR2 YYDKDF (reference sequence). The CDR3 has 15 amino acids. Here the CDR3 DNA reads TGTGCCACCAGCAGTCTCCCAGGGATAGCCTACGAGCAGTACTTC. Its translation: CATSSLPGIAYEQYF.

The chain's CDR3 is CASSLVLPYEQYF. The CDR3 DNA reads TGTGCCAGCAGCTTAGTACTCCCCTACGAGCAGTACTTC. This chain uses TRBV11-2 with TRBJ2-7, with unresolved D. Germline CDR1 SGHAT, CDR2 FQNNGV. The germline V and J ends were trimmed by 1 base and 2 bases, with 6 bases remaining between them. This CDR3 spans 13 amino acids.

V and J are TRBV4-1 and TRBJ2-3; the match to TRBD2 covers 9 bases. In germline, CDR1 is MGHRA, CDR2 YSYEKL. V dropped 2 bases and J dropped 3; count of bases not matched to a gene: 9. The CDR3 consists of 17 residues. DNA of the CDR3: TGCGCCAGCAGCCAAACAATAGCGGGGGTTCGTACAGATACGCAGTATTTT. It encodes CASSQTIAGVRTDTQYF.

J is TRBJ1-1 and V is TRBV15, with 8 positions matching TRBD1. The CDR3 totals 17 residues. V trimming: 0 bases; J trimming: 3 bases; junction bases outside the gene matches: 9. In germline, CDR1 is LNHNV, CDR2 YYDKDF (reference sequence). The CDR3 coding sequence is TGTGCCACCAGCAGAGACCTACTCGGACAGGGAGACACTGAAGCTTTCTTT. This gives the protein CATSRDLLGQGDTEAFF.

V is TRBV5-1 and J is TRBJ2-2, with D maybe TRBD1 (5 bases). Germline-derived CDR1 and CDR2 are SGHRS and YFSETQ. V was clipped by 0 bases and J by 5 bases, with 5 bases between them. The CDR3 sequence is 13 residues long. As DNA, the CDR3 is TGCGCCAGCAGCTTGGAGGGGACCGGGGAGCTGTTTTTT. Translating gives CASSLEGTGELFF. Full variable domain (rest looked up from reference TRBV5-1 and TRBJ2-2): KAGVTQTPRYLIKTRGQQVTLSCSPISGHRSVSWYQQTPGQGLQFLFEYFSETQRNKGNFPGRFSGRQFSNSRSEMNVSTLELGDSALYLCASSLEGTGELFFGEGSRLTVL.

The rearrangement links TRBV5-1 to TRBJ2-1, with 9 bases that match TRBD2. This CDR3 is 14 amino acids long. J gave up 8 bases and V 7 bases, and 10 bases lay outside the gene matches. Germline V gene sequence: CDR1 SGHRS, CDR2 YFSETQ. CDR3 region: CASSSGMGMDEQFF. CDR3 DNA: TGCGCCAGCTCTAGCGGGATGGGCATGGATGAGCAGTTCTTC.

Only one count was recorded for this clone. This rearrangement joins TRBV11-2 to TRBJ2-7; TRBD2 agrees at 7 bases. The length of the CDR3 is 17 residues. V gave up 0 bases and J gave up 5 bases; unmatched junction bases: 13. Germline V gives CDR1 SGHAT, CDR2 FQNNGV. CDR3 loop: CASSLEYFAGVLNEQYF. The DNA of the CDR3 is TGTGCCAGCAGCTTAGAATACTTTGCGGGGGTGTTGAACGAGCAGTACTTC. Looking up the rest from reference TRBV11-2 and TRBJ2-7 gives the full variable domain: EAGVAQSPRYKIIEKRQSVAFWCNPISGHATLYWYQQILGQGPKLLIQFQNNGVVDDSQLPKDRFSAERLKGVDSTLKIQPAKLEDSAVYLCASSLEYFAGVLNEQYFGPGTRLTVT.

The table lists this clone with a count of one. The chain carries TRBV9 and TRBJ1-3; unclear D gene. V was pared by 3 bases and J by 4 bases, with 8 bases between. The germline V gene has CDR1 SGDLS and CDR2 YYNGEE. CDR3 length: 13 residues. CDR3 residues: CASSGTVGNTIYF. The CDR3 DNA reads TGTGCCAGCAGCGGGACTGTCGGAAACACCATATATTTT.

This clone is a singleton in its sample. The chain couples TRBV9 to TRBJ1-2, with 9 bases identical to TRBD1. Germline values: CDR1 SGDLS, CDR2 YYNGEE. This CDR3 has 15 residues. V trimming: 0 bases; J trimming: 4 bases; junction bases outside the gene matches: 4. CDR3 DNA: TGTGCCAGCAGCGTAGATGGGACAGGGACCTATGGCTACACCTTC. Its translation: CASSVDGTGTYGYTF.

About this clone: Within the sample, other DNA sequences also encode this same CDR3. The chain employs TRBV15 and TRBJ1-5; a possible D gene is TRBD1 (5 bases). Germline V gene data show CDR1 as LNHNV and CDR2 as YYDKDF (reference sequence). V was trimmed by 0 bases and J by 3 bases, leaving 18 bases between them. The CDR3 spans 18 residues. In nucleotides, the CDR3 is TGTGCCACCAGCAGAGATCAAGGAACAGGCCCCGCCAATCAGCCCCAGCATTTT. This encodes CATSRDQGTGPANQPQHF. The whole variable domain, filled in from reference TRBV15 and TRBJ1-5, reads DAMVIQNPRYQVTQFGKPVTLSCSQTLNHNVMYWYQQKSSQAPKLLFHYYDKDFNNEADTPDNFQSRRPNTSFCFLDIRSPGLGDTAMYLCATSRDQGTGPANQPQHFGDGTRLSIL.

This chain links TRBV6-1 with TRBJ1-5; TRBD1 agrees at 9 bases. The germline CDR1 and CDR2 sequences are MNHNS and SASEGT. The CDR3 runs 15 residues. Germline trimming cut 2 bases from V and 5 bases from J; bases unmatched to any gene: 4. In DNA form, the CDR3 reads TGTGCCAGCAGTGAAACAGGGGGCAAGCATCAGCCCCAGCATTTT. It translates to CASSETGGKHQPQHF.

The chain combines TRBV5-6 with TRBJ2-2, with D possibly matching TRBD2 (7 bases). CDR3 length: 15 amino acids. Germline CDR1 and CDR2: SGHDT and YYEEEE. The ends were cut back, 4 bases at V and 1 base at J, with 11 bases in the middle. CDR3 nucleotides: TGTGCCAGCAGCCGGGGGGCAGAGAACACCGGGGAGCTGTTTTTT. Translating gives CASSRGAENTGELFF.

This clone was seen more than once but under ten times. The genes are TRBV23-1 and TRBJ1-2; 11 nucleotides agree with TRBD1. TRBV23-1 is marked as an open reading frame, function uncertain. The CDR3 loop spans 17 amino acids. V lost 0 bases and J lost 6; bases outside the gene matches: 9. CDR3 sequence (DNA): TGCGCCAGCAGTCAATCGGATAGGGACAGGGGGTTTGATGGCTACACCTTC. Amino acids: CASSQSDRDRGFDGYTF.

The chain uses TRBV5-5 and TRBJ1-3; D remains ambiguous. This CDR3 has 17 residues. Germline V gene sequence: CDR1 SGHKS, CDR2 YYEKEE (reference sequence). V dropped 5 bases and J dropped 0 bases, with 18 bases sitting between them. DNA for the CDR3: TGTGCCAGCAGTCATCAGGCATCTCCCATCTCTGGAAACACCATATATTTT. It translates to CASSHQASPISGNTIYF. Combining the CDR3 with reference TRBV5-5 and TRBJ1-3 gives the whole variable domain DAGVTQSPTHLIKTRGQQVTLRCSPISGHKSVSWYQQVLGQGPQFIFQYYEKEERGRGNFPDRFSARQFPNYSSELNVNALLLGDSALYLCASSHQASPISGNTIYFGEGSWLTVV.

The genes are TRBV2 and TRBJ2-7; 8 bases map to TRBD1. Germline lookup yields CDR1 SNHLY and CDR2 FYNNEI. The CDR3 extends over 14 amino acids. J lost 3 bases, V lost 1 base, and 2 bases had no gene match. The DNA for the CDR3 is TGTGCCAGCAGTGAAGGGACAGGGAACTACGAGCAGTACTTC. It codes for CASSEGTGNYEQYF.

The chain has TRBV6-1 and TRBJ1-2, with 9 bases aligning to TRBD1. V lost 2 bases, J lost 7 bases, and 5 bases stayed unmatched. Germline-derived CDR1 and CDR2 are MNHNS and SASEGT. CDR3 length equals 14 residues. The CDR3 loop reads CASSENRGRGGYTF. The CDR3, as DNA: TGTGCCAGCAGTGAAAACAGGGGGCGCGGTGGCTACACCTTC.

For this clone: Distinct nucleotide sequences in the sample also encode this CDR3. This chain connects TRBV7-8 to TRBJ1-6; no reliable D call. Germline CDR1 SGHVS, CDR2 FQNEAQ. Trimming took 1 base from V and 13 from J, leaving 11 bases between them. The CDR3 runs to 13 residues. The CDR3: CASSLDPFPPLHF. The DNA of the CDR3 is TGTGCCAGCAGCTTAGATCCATTCCCCCCCCTCCACTTT.